These 13 T cell receptor beta chains were all obtained from the same sample, sequenced in a study of T cell changes during pregnancy in multiple sclerosis. The assay was immunoSEQ multiplex PCR, and TCRdb's table has in-frame clones only and misses some. Among about 42,000 clones listed, more than 90% were seen once. The sample here was CD4+ T cells from peripheral blood mononuclear cells, taken after pregnancy. These receptors all come from a female donor in good health, enrolled as a control in a pregnancy study.

V is TRBV7-9 and J is TRBJ1-2, with TRBD1 matching 9 bases. CDR3 length: 16 residues. Germline trimming cut 6 bases from V and 4 bases from J; bases unmatched to any gene: 12. Germline V lookup: CDR1 SEHNR, CDR2 FQNEAQ (reference sequence). The DNA of the CDR3 is TGTGCCAGCAGTCCCCTACAGGGGGCAGTCTCCTATGGCTACACCTTC. This codes for CASSPLQGAVSYGYTF. Full variable domain (missing parts from reference TRBV7-9 and TRBJ1-2): DTGVSQNPRHKITKRGQNVTFRCDPISEHNRLYWYRQTLGQGPEFLTYFQNEAQLEKSRLLSDRFSAERPKGSFSTLEIQRTEQGDSAMYLCASSPLQGAVSYGYTFGSGTRLTVV.

The chain employs TRBV4-1 and TRBJ2-1; 8 bases map to TRBD2. The CDR3 loop spans 21 amino acids. Germline CDR1 MGHRA, CDR2 YSYEKL. Germline trimming cut 0 bases from V and 3 bases from J; bases unmatched to any gene: 19. The CDR3 is CASSQDLRRGGSIQVYNEQFF. The CDR3 nucleotides read TGCGCCAGCAGCCAAGATCTTCGACGGGGGGGAAGTATTCAGGTCTACAATGAGCAGTTCTTC.

In this sample, this clone turned up a few times. V and J are TRBV7-9 and TRBJ2-2, with D perhaps TRBD2 (5 bases). Germline-derived CDR1 and CDR2 are SEHNR and FQNEAQ (reference sequence). The CDR3 consists of 14 residues. V was clipped by 5 bases and J by 7 bases, with 14 bases between them. The chain's CDR3 is CASSKLELRGELFF. The DNA of the CDR3 is TGTGCCAGCAGCAAACTAGAGCTTCGCGGGGAGCTGTTTTTT.

The chain carries TRBV2 and TRBJ2-5; maybe TRBD2 (7 bases). Germline-derived CDR1 and CDR2 are SNHLY and FYNNEI. The CDR3 has 13 amino acids. The V and J ends lost 7 bases and 9 bases respectively, with 18 bases between them. The CDR3: CASMGGLRDPQYF. As DNA, the CDR3 is TGTGCCAGCATGGGGGGGCTGAGGGATCCCCAGTACTTC.

CDR3 in amino acids: CASSILAAASYEQYF. The CDR3 DNA reads as TGTGCCAGCAGCATACTAGCGGCCGCCTCCTACGAGCAGTACTTC. V is TRBV7-6 and J is TRBJ2-7, with 8 bases identical to TRBD2. The CDR3 contains 15 residues. CDR1 is SGHVS, CDR2 FNYEAQ, per germline. The J segment lost 0 bases and the V segment lost 5 bases, leaving 6 bases of the junction unmatched.

The chain is built from TRBV6-5 and TRBJ2-1; no clear D. The CDR3 loop spans 14 amino acids. Germline V CDR1 and CDR2: MNHEY, SVGAGI. The V end was cut by 5 bases, the J end by 7 bases, with 15 bases between. CDR3 sequence: CASSKHIPSNEQFF. The CDR3 bases are TGTGCCAGCAGTAAACACATACCAAGTAATGAGCAGTTCTTC.

The chain recombines TRBV7-8 with TRBJ1-5; D might be TRBD1 (6 bases). Trimming pared 5 bases from V and 7 bases from J, leaving 15 bases between. Per germline, CDR1 SGHVS and CDR2 FQNEAQ. This CDR3 is 14 amino acids long. CDR3 region: CASSKNREGQPQHF. In DNA form, the CDR3 reads TGTGCCAGCAGCAAGAACAGGGAAGGACAGCCCCAGCATTTT.

J is TRBJ2-7 and V is TRBV7-8; 9 bases align to TRBD2. CDR1 is SGHVS and CDR2 is FQNEAQ in the germline V gene. CDR3 length: 13 amino acids. V lost 5 bases, J lost 6 bases, and 5 bases stayed unmatched. The CDR3 sequence is CASSRSGGLEQYF. In DNA, the CDR3 is TGTGCCAGCAGCCGTAGCGGGGGACTCGAGCAGTACTTC.

V is TRBV11-3 and J is TRBJ2-1; D perhaps matches TRBD2 (6 bases). There are 15 residues in the CDR3. Germline-derived CDR1 and CDR2 are SGHNT and YENEEA. The V and J ends lost 5 bases and 6 bases respectively, with 17 bases between them. The CDR3 DNA reads TGTGCCAGCAGCCCTGCGACTAGGTGGACCAATGAGCAGTTCTTC. It encodes CASSPATRWTNEQFF.

The chain has TRBV30 and TRBJ1-5; 9 bases line up with TRBD1. Unmatched junction bases numbered 4, after V lost 3 bases and J lost 7 bases. Looked up from germline, CDR1 is GTSNPN and CDR2 is SVGIG (reference sequence). The CDR3 spans 13 residues. CDR3 bases: TGTGCCTGGAGAGGGACAGGGTCCCAGCCCCAGCATTTT. Protein sequence: CAWRGTGSQPQHF.

The chain carries TRBV6-5 and TRBJ1-1, with D hard to call. CDR1 is MNHEY and CDR2 is SVGAGI in the germline V gene. Between the trimmed V and J ends, which lost 0 bases and 3 bases, there was a span of 11 bases. The CDR3 is 15 residues long. DNA of the CDR3: TGTGCCAGCAGTTACTCAGGGAGTCTTGACACTGAAGCTTTCTTT. As protein: CASSYSGSLDTEAFF.

J is TRBJ1-6 and V is TRBV10-3; D gene ambiguous. Trimming pared 4 bases from V and 7 bases from J, leaving 17 bases between. CDR3 length: 16 residues. CDR1 is ENHRY, CDR2 SYGVKD, per germline. The CDR3 nucleotides are TGTGCCATCAGTGGCGAACGACTGCACCCAAATTCACCCCTCCACTTT. Protein sequence: CAISGERLHPNSPLHF.

The J gene is TRBJ1-2, the V gene TRBV28; 7 positions match TRBD1. J gave up 2 bases and V 3 bases, and 3 bases lay outside the gene matches. Germline V CDR1 and CDR2: MDHEN, SYDVKM. The CDR3 covers 14 residues. CDR3 nucleotide sequence: TGTGCCAGCAGTTTCCCGACAGGGAACTATGGCTACACCTTC. Its translation is CASSFPTGNYGYTF.